These T cell receptor beta chains were read from a single sample in a study of blood T cell repertoires in COVID-19. Produced via immunoSEQ multiplex PCR; TCRdb's table is partial and in-frame only. The data hold approximately 350,000 clones, with more than 70% observed a single time. Sample: peripheral blood. Receptor source: a woman in her seventies with COVID-19, enrolled during active disease. Each CDR3 is given with its conserved first and last residue. Fields, in order: D gene, J gene, clone size, V gene, CDR3 DNA, CDR3 protein. The D gene is left open where the match is weak. The size field is filled for only some rows; it gives once, few, many or a size class.

>NA|TRBJ2-7|NA|TRBV19
TGTGCCAGTAGTATAGAACAGTCCTACGAGCAGTACTTC
CASSIEQSYEQYF
>NA|TRBJ2-1|once|TRBV7-3
TGTGCCAGCAGCTTACCACCGGGGGATGAGCAGTTCTTC
CASSLPPGDEQFF
>TRBD2|TRBJ2-2|NA|TRBV5-1
TGCGCCAGCAGCCTTCGACTAGCGCTAACCGGGGAGCTGTTTTTT
CASSLRLALTGELFF
>NA|TRBJ1-5|many|TRBV28
TGTGCCAGCAAGGAAGGGGAAGGACGTCAGCCCCAGCATTTT
CASKEGEGRQPQHF
>TRBD1|TRBJ2-3|NA|TRBV6-5
TGTGCCAGCAAACCTTGGGACAGGTCCACAGATACGCAGTATTTT
CASKPWDRSTDTQYF
>NA|TRBJ2-4|NA|TRBV29-1
TGCAGCGTTGGGCCCCTAGCCAAAAACATTCAGTACTTC
CSVGPLAKNIQYF
>NA|TRBJ2-3|NA|TRBV11-2
TGTGCCAGCAGCTTAGTTTATCGGGGTAGCACAGATACGCAGTATTTT
CASSLVYRGSTDTQYF
>NA|TRBJ1-1|NA|TRBV12-5
TGTGCTAGTGGTTTGGTGAGGCACGCTGAAGCTTTCTTT
CASGLVRHAEAFF
>NA|TRBJ2-1|many|TRBV9
TGTGCCAGCAGCCGCGACGGAGGGAGGTACAATGAGCAGTTCTTC
CASSRDGGRYNEQFF
>NA|TRBJ2-1|NA|TRBV7-2
TGTGCCAGCACCCAGAGGAAAGGGAGCTCCTACAATGAGCAGTTCTTC
CASTQRKGSSYNEQFF
>TRBD1|TRBJ1-2|NA|TRBV28
TGTGCCAGCAGCAGATCCGGGACAGGGTATGATGGCTACACCTTC
CASSRSGTGYDGYTF
>TRBD1|TRBJ1-4|NA|TRBV5-4
TGTGCCAGCAGCCAAGAACCTCACAGGGGGCGCGTTGAAAAACTGTTTTTT
CASSQEPHRGRVEKLFF
>TRBD1|TRBJ1-2|NA|TRBV7-9
TGTGCCAGCAGCCCATTGGGACAGGGGGAAAGAGGCTACACCTTC
CASSPLGQGERGYTF
>NA|TRBJ1-2|NA|TRBV6-1
TGTGCCAGCAGTGAATACAACAGCATTGGCTATGGCTACACCTTC
CASSEYNSIGYGYTF
>NA|TRBJ2-2|NA|TRBV11-2
TGTGCCAGCAGCTTAGAGGGGGGACAGTACACCGGGGAGCTGTTTTTT
CASSLEGGQYTGELFF
>TRBD1|TRBJ1-2|NA|TRBV4-3
TGCGCCAGCAGCCACCGGACAGGGGAGACCTATGGCTACACCTTC
CASSHRTGETYGYTF
>TRBD1|TRBJ1-5|NA|TRBV3-1/TRBV3-2
TGTGCCAGCAGCCAAGGACAGGGACGGCAGCCCCAGCATTTT
CASSQGQGRQPQHF
>NA|TRBJ1-4|NA|TRBV5-1
TGCGCCAGCAGCTTGGTAGCAGGGCTTGAAGAACTGTTTTTT
CASSLVAGLEELFF
>NA|TRBJ2-3|NA|TRBV2
TGTGCCAGCACGACCCTCAGGGGCACAGATACGCAGTATTTT
CASTTLRGTDTQYF
>NA|TRBJ1-1|NA|TRBV6-6
TGTGCCAGCACCCTCCCGGGGGGCCGGAACACTGAAGCTTTCTTT
CASTLPGGRNTEAFF
>TRBD1|TRBJ2-2|NA|TRBV7-2
TGTGCCAGCGGGACAGTAAACACCGGGGAGCTGTTTTTT
CASGTVNTGELFF
>NA|TRBJ1-4|NA|TRBV29-1
TGCAGCGTTACTCAAACGGGGGAACTGTTTTTT
CSVTQTGELFF
>TRBD1|TRBJ1-6|NA|TRBV7-3
TGTGCCAGCAGCTCTGGACAGGATAATTCACCCCTCCACTTT
CASSSGQDNSPLHF
>NA|TRBJ2-5|NA|TRBV5-1
TGCGCCAGCAGCTTGCGGGTAGCCCCCCAAGAGACCCAGTACTTC
CASSLRVAPQETQYF
>TRBD1|TRBJ1-6|few|TRBV9
TGTGCCAGCAGCATTCAGGGGGCTTATTCACCCCTCCACTTT
CASSIQGAYSPLHF
>TRBD1|TRBJ1-2|once|TRBV27
TGTGCCAGCAGGCCCTCAGGGGGGTCGGTTGGCTACACCTTC
CASRPSGGSVGYTF
>NA|TRBJ1-2|NA|TRBV18
TGTGCCAGCTCACCACCGAACGAGGCTGGCTACACCTTC
CASSPPNEAGYTF
>NA|TRBJ2-5|once|TRBV4-2
TGTGCCAGCAGCCAAGAGAATAGCGTCGGGACCCAGTACTTC
CASSQENSVGTQYF
>NA|TRBJ2-5|NA|TRBV18
TGTGCCAGCTCACCAGTCCCCGAGCGGGAAGAGACCCAGTACTTC
CASSPVPEREETQYF
>NA|TRBJ2-2|NA|TRBV5-1
TGCGCCAGCAGGCGGGTGGAAAACACCGGGGAGCTGTTTTTT
CASRRVENTGELFF
>NA|TRBJ1-2|NA|TRBV6-2/TRBV6-3
TGTGCCAGCAGCGACGTGGGGAGGAGCGGCGGTGGCTACACCTTC
CASSDVGRSGGGYTF
>NA|TRBJ1-1|NA|TRBV7-3
TGTGCCAGCAGCTTAATAGTGAACACTGAAGCTTTCTTT
CASSLIVNTEAFF
>TRBD2|TRBJ2-3|few|TRBV5-6
TGTGCCAGCACGCGGGGGGTCAGCACAGATACGCAGTATTTT
CASTRGVSTDTQYF
>NA|TRBJ2-5|NA|TRBV11-2
TGTGCCAGCAGCTTCGGGGGAGAGACCCAGTACTTC
CASSFGGETQYF
>NA|TRBJ1-5|NA|TRBV5-8
TGTGCCAGCAGCTTCCGGGGAAGGGGGAATCCCAATCAGCCCCAGCATTTT
CASSFRGRGNPNQPQHF
>TRBD2|TRBJ2-1|NA|TRBV6-2/TRBV6-3
TGTGCCAGCAGTTACTCGACTCTAGCGGGGTACAATGAGCAGTTCTTC
CASSYSTLAGYNEQFF
>NA|TRBJ2-7|NA|TRBV7-9
TGTGCCAGCAGCTTAGGGTCCGGCGAGCAGTACTTC
CASSLGSGEQYF
>NA|TRBJ2-2|NA|TRBV7-2
TGTGCCAGCAGCTTATACAGGGACACCGGGGAGCTGTTTTTT
CASSLYRDTGELFF
>NA|TRBJ1-1|NA|TRBV5-6
TGTGCCAGCAGCTTACCCAACCCCTACCAGGACACTGAAGCTTTCTTT
CASSLPNPYQDTEAFF
>TRBD1|TRBJ1-2|NA|TRBV28
TGTGCCGCGCAGGGGGGTGCGGGAGGCTACACCTTC
CAAQGGAGGYTF
>TRBD2|TRBJ2-3|NA|TRBV7-9
TGTGCCAGCAGCCCCGGACTAGCAAGAGATACGCAGTATTTT
CASSPGLARDTQYF
>NA|TRBJ1-6|NA|TRBV7-9
TGTGCCAGCAGCTTATTGGACGGAGGTTCACCCCTCCACTTT
CASSLLDGGSPLHF
>TRBD2|TRBJ2-7|NA|TRBV7-8
TGTGCCAGCAGCTTAGAGGGACTAGCCCTCTCCGAGCAGTACTTC
CASSLEGLALSEQYF